Shown below are 11 T cell receptor beta chains from a single sample sequenced in a study of identical twins. TCRdb reprocessed the 5' RACE reads with MiXCR, giving one entry per CDR3 protein. The sample lists approximately 500,000 distinct CDR3 sequences; roughly 15% were seen once. The data were also submitted as part of a second study, on yellow fever vaccine responses in identical twins.

The sequenced sample consisted of CD4+ T cells sorted from blood. The source of these receptors is a woman aged 18-30 years in good health.

This clonotype was detected only a few times. The chain couples TRBV7-6 to TRBJ2-7, with 7 positions matching TRBD2. CDR1 and CDR2 (germline): SGHVS, FNYEAQ. V dropped 5 bases and J dropped 2; count of bases not matched to a gene: 18. The CDR3 sequence is 18 residues long. CDR3 sequence reads: CASSARIGLADPAYEQYF. The CDR3 coding sequence is TGTGCCAGCAGCGCCCGAATAGGGCTAGCGGACCCTGCCTACGAGCAGTACTTC.

The gene calls are TRBV2 and TRBJ2-6, with D perhaps TRBD2 (5 bases). This CDR3 spans 15 amino acids. Trimming removed 3 bases from V and 1 base from J, with 7 bases in between. Per germline, CDR1 SNHLY and CDR2 FYNNEI. CDR3 sequence: CASSDERSGANVLTF. The CDR3 nucleotides read TGTGCCAGCAGTGACGAGCGGTCTGGGGCCAACGTCCTGACTTTC.

This clonotype was seen more than once but under ten times. The V gene is TRBV28, the J gene TRBJ2-7, with TRBD2 identical over 9 bases. V dropped 5 bases and J dropped 2; count of bases not matched to a gene: 7. Germline V gene data show CDR1 as MDHEN and CDR2 as SYDVKM. The CDR3 covers 15 residues. Here the CDR3 reads CASSPIIAGAYEQYF. The CDR3 nucleotides read TGTGCCAGCAGTCCAATAATAGCGGGAGCCTACGAGCAGTACTTC. Together with reference TRBV28 and TRBJ2-7, the CDR3 gives the full variable domain: DVKVTQSSRYLVKRTGEKVFLECVQDMDHENMFWYRQDPGLGLRLIYFSYDVKMKEKGDIPEGYSVSREKKERFSLILESASTNQTSMYLCASSPIIAGAYEQYFGPGTRLTVT.

The chain uses TRBV11-2 and TRBJ2-1; 8 nucleotides line up with TRBD1. Unmatched junction bases numbered 10, after V lost 7 bases and J lost 5 bases. CDR3 size: 15 residues. From germline, CDR1 is SGHAT and CDR2 FQNNGV. For the CDR3, the DNA is TGTGCCAGCATCAAAACAGGGGGTAGGAACAATGAGCAGTTCTTC. It codes for CASIKTGGRNNEQFF.

The V gene is TRBV12-3 or TRBV12-4, the J gene TRBJ2-1; D not certain. Trimming pared 8 bases from V and 7 bases from J, leaving 9 bases between. There are 11 residues in the CDR3. The CDR3 reads CASQDGNEQFF. For the CDR3, the DNA is TGTGCCAGCCAGGACGGGAATGAGCAGTTCTTC.

This clonotype was counted a few times. The chain links TRBV18 to TRBJ2-1, with D tentatively TRBD1 (5 bases). Deletions cut 6 bases from V and 0 bases from J, with 27 bases between. Germline V gene data show CDR1 as KGHSH and CDR2 as LQKENI. The length of the CDR3 is 20 residues. CDR3 sequence reads: CASSPKFASWGRSSYNEQFF. The CDR3 bases are TGTGCCAGCTCCCCCAAATTTGCTAGTTGGGGCCGCAGCTCCTACAATGAGCAGTTCTTC. The full variable domain, its missing parts supplied by reference TRBV18 and TRBJ2-1, is NAGVMQNPRHLVRRRGQEARLRCSPMKGHSHVYWYRQLPEEGLKFMVYLQKENIIDESGMPKERFSAEFPKEGPSILRIQQVVRGDSAAYFCASSPKFASWGRSSYNEQFFGPGTRLTVL.

CDR3 region: CASSLEGTHNYGYTF. Here the CDR3 DNA reads TGTGCCAGCAGCTTAGAGGGGACCCATAACTATGGCTACACCTTC. The chain uses TRBV7-9 and TRBJ1-2; D is perhaps TRBD1 (5 bases). Trimming stripped 1 base from V and 1 base from J, with 10 bases between. Looked up from germline, CDR1 is SEHNR and CDR2 is FQNEAQ (reference sequence). The CDR3 extends over 15 amino acids.

Remarks on this clonotype: Since a much larger clone is just one base distant, this may be a read error. The gene calls are TRBV12-3 or TRBV12-4 and TRBJ1-6, with D possibly TRBD1 on 6 matching bases. The V end lost 6 bases, the J end lost 12 bases, and 15 bases lay between the germline ends. This CDR3 is 13 amino acids long. For the CDR3, the DNA is TGTGCCAGCAGAGAGACAGGACTTCGACCCCTCCACTTT. It is translated as CASRETGLRPLHF.

This clonotype was observed a handful of times. The chain has TRBV10-3 and TRBJ2-7; D is perhaps TRBD1 or TRBD2 (7 bases each). V lost 6 bases to trimming and J lost 6 bases, with 18 bases between them. Germline CDR1 ENHRY, CDR2 SYGVKD. The CDR3 runs to 14 residues. The CDR3 loop reads CAISPGGVGREQYV. The DNA for the CDR3 is TGTGCCATCAGCCCAGGGGGGGTAGGTCGCGAGCAGTACGTC.

The gene calls are TRBV10-1 and TRBJ2-7; a possible D gene is TRBD2 (5 bases). V gave up 2 bases and J gave up 4 bases, with 12 bases separating them. Germline-derived CDR1 and CDR2 are WNHNN and SYGVQD (reference sequence). The length of the CDR3 is 14 residues. In nucleotides, the CDR3 is TGCGCCAGCAGTGAGGCTAACTCGGGATACGAGCAGTACTTC. Translated, it gives CASSEANSGYEQYF.

This clonotype was detected only a few times. The chain employs TRBV6-1 and TRBJ2-7; tentative D call: TRBD2 (5 bases). Germline V CDR1 and CDR2: MNHNS, SASEGT. This CDR3 region has 14 residues. Trimming took 6 bases from V and 7 from J, leaving 19 bases between them. The CDR3, as DNA: TGTGCCAGCAGCCTCTCCGGGGTCAACGGGGAGCAGTACTTC. Translation gives CASSLSGVNGEQYF.